The 8 T cell receptor beta chains reported below all come from one sample, sequenced in a study of cytomegalovirus exposure and HLA in healthy donors. The study ran its PCR with 60 Vbeta and 13 Jbeta primers. Only in-frame clones appear in the TCRdb table, and some are missing; sequencing was by immunoSEQ multiplex PCR. The sample shows approximately 160,000 clones, roughly 82% of them seen only once. Sequenced: PBMCs. These receptors were taken from a girl aged 10 to 17 in good health and CMV-seropositive.

The CDR3 DNA reads as TGCAGCGTCCGGACAGATACGAACACTGAAGCTTTCTTT. Encoded protein: CSVRTDTNTEAFF. J is TRBJ1-1 and V is TRBV29-1; tentatively, D is TRBD1 (6 bases). Germline-derived CDR1 and CDR2 are SQVTM and ANQGSEA. V was clipped by 6 bases and J by 1 base, with 12 bases between them. The CDR3 is 13 residues long.

This clone was detected only once. V and J are TRBV10-3 and TRBJ2-7, with 7 bases lining up with TRBD2. CDR3 size: 14 residues. Per germline, CDR1 ENHRY and CDR2 SYGVKD. V was clipped by 7 bases and J by 7 bases; unmatched bases: 13. The CDR3 DNA follows: TGTGCCATCAATAGGGCTAGCGGAACTACGGAGCAGTACTTC. It specifies CAINRASGTTEQYF.

A word on this clone: One junction end does not reproduce the germline sequence, and a read error may be involved. The chain recombines TRBV11-2 with TRBJ1-1; perhaps TRBD1 as D (5 bases). The CDR3 runs to 13 residues. The germline CDR1 and CDR2 sequences are SGHAT and FQNNGV. The CDR3 region has the DNA TGTGCCAGCAGCTGGGGGGTGAATACTGAAGCTTTCTTT. Residues: CASSWGVNTEAFF.

This clone was seen only a few times. The genes are TRBV6-4 and TRBJ1-2; 8 bases align to TRBD1. The ends lost 6 bases at V and 7 bases at J; junction bases unmatched: 4. The length of the CDR3 is 12 residues. Germline assignment: CDR1 MRHNA and CDR2 SNTAGT. CDR3 amino acids: CASRGQGGGYTF. CDR3 coding DNA: TGTGCCAGCAGAGGACAGGGAGGTGGCTACACCTTC.

The chain couples TRBV7-2 to TRBJ2-1; 12 bases map to TRBD2. The CDR3 sequence is 15 residues long. Germline assignment: CDR1 SGHTA and CDR2 FQGNSA. J was trimmed by 3 bases and V by 5 bases; bases with no gene match: 2. In DNA, the CDR3 is TGTGCCAGCAGCGCGGGACTAGCGGGCTACAATGAGCAGTTCTTC. Translating gives CASSAGLAGYNEQFF.

The V and J genes are TRBV6-5 and TRBJ2-7; a weak D match, TRBD1 (6 bases). Germline-derived CDR1 and CDR2 are MNHEY and SVGAGI. V gave up 5 bases and J gave up 1 base, with 12 bases separating them. There are 14 residues in the CDR3. As DNA, the CDR3 is TGTGCCAGCAGTCCCTGGGACAATTCCTACGAGCAGTACTTC. It specifies CASSPWDNSYEQYF.

This clone was observed a handful of times. The rearrangement links TRBV27 to TRBJ1-4; 7 bases are a match to TRBD1. This CDR3 has 14 amino acids. Trimming cost V 2 bases and J 8 bases; bases outside gene matches: 5. From germline, CDR1 is MNHEY and CDR2 SMNVEV (reference sequence). In DNA form, the CDR3 reads TGTGCCAGCAGTTTAAACACAGGGGTCGAAAAACTGTTTTTT. It is translated as CASSLNTGVEKLFF.

The chain couples TRBV29-1 to TRBJ1-1; D is undetermined. V was shortened by 5 bases and J by 6 bases, with 10 bases between the two germline ends. This CDR3 has 11 residues. The germline gives CDR1 SQVTM, CDR2 ANQGSEA. The CDR3 sequence is CSVLEEAEAFF. In DNA, the CDR3 is TGCAGCGTTTTGGAGGAGGCTGAAGCTTTCTTT. Using reference TRBV29-1 and TRBJ1-1 for the parts outside the CDR3, the full variable domain is SAVISQKPSRDICQRGTSLTIQCQVDSQVTMMFWYRQQPGQSLTLIATANQGSEATYESGFVIDKFPISRPNLTFSTLTVSNMSPEDSSIYLCSVLEEAEAFFGQGTRLTVV.